Sequencing of this TCR beta chain was carried out in a study of ipilimumab plus nivolumab after autologous stem cell transplantation. Trimming removed 4 bases from V and 8 bases from J; junction bases left unmatched: 9. The germline gives CDR1 MDHEN, CDR2 SYDVKM. The CDR3 is made up of 15 amino acids. Sequencing used immunoSEQ multiplex PCR; TCRdb keeps in-frame clones, though not all of them. The profile shows around 2,800 clones, 76% of them singletons. This rearrangement joins TRBV28 to TRBJ1-4; TRBD1 matches at 8 bases. This specimen was PBMCs, taken in a trial of ipilimumab plus nivolumab as post-transplant consolidation. This sequence originates from a male donor with primary mediastinal lymphoma. CDR3 sequence: CASSSWTGKGEKLFF. In nucleotides, the CDR3 is TGTGCCAGCAGTTCCTGGACAGGGAAAGGGGAAAAACTGTTTTTT.